The 30 T cell receptor beta chains below were found in one sample sequenced in a study of response to subunit inactivated influenza vaccine. TCRdb reanalysed the RT-PCR reads using MiXCR and keeps one entry per CDR3 protein. The table shows hundreds of thousands of distinct CDR3 sequences, with more than 15% occurring only once. The sequencing used PBMCs from blood, collected 12 days after vaccination. These receptors were taken from a man aged 50-60 years who received an inactivated influenza vaccine.

This clonotype has ten or more counts. The V gene is TRBV6-1, the J gene TRBJ2-3; 9 bases line up with TRBD1. The J segment lost 3 bases and the V segment lost 5 bases, leaving 9 bases of the junction unmatched. Germline V gene sequence: CDR1 MNHNS, CDR2 SASEGT. This CDR3 contains 16 residues. DNA for the CDR3: TGTGCCAGCAGTCCTTCCGGGACAGGGAGGACAGATACGCAGTATTTT. Translating it yields CASSPSGTGRTDTQYF.

The rearrangement joins TRBV7-9 to TRBJ2-3; 11 bases fit TRBD2. The CDR3 consists of 16 residues. The V and J ends lost 4 bases and 5 bases, in that order; junction bases with no gene match: 8. Germline CDR1 and CDR2: SEHNR and FQNEAQ (reference sequence). CDR3 protein: CASSSTSGVYVDTQYF. The DNA of the CDR3 is TGTGCCAGCAGCTCGACTAGCGGGGTGTACGTAGATACGCAGTATTTT.

The J gene is TRBJ2-1, the V gene TRBV10-3; D could derive from TRBD1 or TRBD2 (5 bases each). CDR3 length: 12 residues. V lost 9 bases and J lost 5, with 11 bases in between. CDR1 is ENHRY, CDR2 SYGVKD, per germline. This chain's CDR3 is CAITGTNNEQFF. The CDR3 nucleotides read TGTGCCATAACCGGGACGAACAATGAGCAGTTCTTC.

This clonotype was detected only a few times. The rearrangement uses TRBV4-2 and TRBJ2-1; D may match TRBD1 or TRBD2 (5 bases each). From germline, CDR1 is LGHNA and CDR2 YNFKEQ. There are 16 residues in the CDR3. Trimming cost V 1 base and J 2 bases, with 12 bases left between them. The CDR3 spells CASSQAPGRTYNEQFF. The CDR3 DNA reads as TGTGCCAGCAGCCAAGCTCCGGGGCGTACCTACAATGAGCAGTTCTTC.

The sample holds a few counts of this clonotype. The V gene is TRBV6-5, the J gene TRBJ2-1; the match to TRBD2 covers 14 bases. Germline-derived CDR1 and CDR2 are MNHEY and SVGAGI. Unmatched junction bases numbered 2, after V lost 0 bases and J lost 13 bases. The CDR3 has 14 amino acids. The DNA of the CDR3 is TGTGCCAGCAGTTACTCCGGGACTAGCGGGAGCCAGTTCTTC. The encoded protein is CASSYSGTSGSQFF.

The chain uses TRBV16 and TRBJ2-7; D call uncertain. The V and J ends lost 4 bases and 7 bases respectively, with 8 bases between them. Germline loops: CDR1 KGHSY, CDR2 FQNENV. CDR3 length equals 11 residues. CDR3 in DNA: TGTGCCAGCAGCCTAAAAGTGGAGCAGTACTTC. Translation gives CASSLKVEQYF.

The rearrangement uses TRBV15 and TRBJ2-3; no clear D. Germline lookup yields CDR1 LNHNV and CDR2 YYDKDF (reference sequence). Trimming stripped 2 bases from V and 4 bases from J, with 7 bases between. The CDR3 covers 13 residues. CDR3 protein: CATSRQASDTQYF. As DNA, the CDR3 is TGTGCCACCAGCAGACAAGCTTCAGATACGCAGTATTTT.

The V call is TRBV12-3 or TRBV12-4, the J call TRBJ1-5; tentative D call: TRBD1 (5 bases). CDR3 length: 14 amino acids. The V end lost 5 bases, the J end lost 7 bases, and 15 bases lay between the germline ends. This CDR3 is CASSSREFRQPQHF. In nucleotides, the CDR3 is TGTGCCAGCAGTAGCAGGGAGTTCAGACAGCCCCAGCATTTT.

This clonotype showed up just a few times. V usage is TRBV9 and J usage is TRBJ1-2, with D unclear. Per germline, CDR1 SGDLS and CDR2 YYNGEE. Trimming took 0 bases from V and 4 from J, leaving 7 bases between them. The CDR3 runs to 13 residues. The CDR3 bases are TGTGCCAGCAGCGTAGACCGCGGCTATGGCTACACCTTC. It encodes CASSVDRGYGYTF.

The V and J genes are TRBV7-6 and TRBJ1-1; D gene uncertain. Trimming stripped 1 base from V and 2 bases from J, with 5 bases between. The CDR3 is 13 residues long. The germline CDR1 and CDR2 sequences are SGHVS and FNYEAQ. This chain's CDR3 is CASSLEFNTEAFF. The CDR3 bases are TGTGCCAGCAGCTTAGAATTTAACACTGAAGCTTTCTTT.

CDR3 nucleotide sequence: TGTGCCAGCAGCTTAACCGGGACAGGGGAGAAAGCTTTCTTT. Protein: CASSLTGTGEKAFF. This sequence joins TRBV7-9 and TRBJ1-1; 10 bases map to TRBD1. The CDR3 loop spans 14 amino acids. The V gene end was trimmed by 2 bases and the J gene end by 9 bases; junction bases not matched to a gene: 6. The germline V gene encodes CDR1 SEHNR and CDR2 FQNEAQ (reference sequence).

This clonotype was seen many times. The rearrangement uses TRBV7-8 and TRBJ1-4, with TRBD1 matching 9 bases. The ends lost 5 bases at V and 6 bases at J; junction bases unmatched: 7. Germline V gene data show CDR1 as SGHVS and CDR2 as FQNEAQ. This CDR3 spans 15 amino acids. CDR3 sequence: CASSPGQGRYEKLFF. CDR3 nucleotides: TGTGCCAGCAGCCCAGGACAGGGGCGCTATGAAAAACTGTTTTTT.

Only a few counts were recorded for this clonotype. The V call is TRBV27, the J call TRBJ1-2, with a weak D call TRBD1 (5 bases). In germline, CDR1 is MNHEY, CDR2 SMNVEV (reference sequence). The ends were cut back, 6 bases at V and 5 bases at J, with 16 bases in the middle. The CDR3 extends over 14 amino acids. CDR3 DNA sequence: TGTGCCAGCAGCAGAACAGGCCGCCCATATGGCTACACCTTC. Translation: CASSRTGRPYGYTF.

This clonotype was observed a few times. The chain is built from TRBV15 and TRBJ2-3; D unclear. V lost 4 bases, J lost 6 bases, and 23 bases lay in between. CDR1 and CDR2 from the germline V gene are LNHNV and YYDKDF (reference sequence). The CDR3 runs 17 residues. The CDR3 is CATSTGPTRLIPDTQYF. CDR3 nucleotides: TGTGCCACCAGCACGGGTCCTACCCGGCTAATCCCGGATACGCAGTATTTT. The complete variable domain, with remaining parts taken from reference TRBV15 and TRBJ2-3, reads DAMVIQNPRYQVTQFGKPVTLSCSQTLNHNVMYWYQQKSSQAPKLLFHYYDKDFNNEADTPDNFQSRRPNTSFCFLDIRSPGLGDTAMYLCATSTGPTRLIPDTQYFGPGTRLTVL.

There are many counts of this clonotype. The gene calls are TRBV5-1 and TRBJ1-5; 7 bases match TRBD1. The V segment lost 4 bases and the J segment 3 bases; nucleotides outside the gene matches: 4. From germline, CDR1 is SGHRS and CDR2 YFSETQ. The CDR3 totals 14 residues. CDR3 bases: TGCGCCAGCAGCGTCGACAGGGACAATCAGCCCCAGCATTTT. This codes for CASSVDRDNQPQHF.

This clonotype has a handful of counts. This chain connects TRBV6-1 to TRBJ1-2; D is unclear. CDR3 length: 13 amino acids. V was shortened by 4 bases and J by 6 bases, with 12 bases between the two germline ends. Germline CDR1 reads MNHNS; CDR2 reads SASEGT. CDR3 sequence (DNA): TGTGCCAGCAGTGTAACCCAAGTCGATGGCTACACCTTC. Protein: CASSVTQVDGYTF.

The chain joins TRBV7-9 to TRBJ2-1, with TRBD2 identical over 9 bases. The CDR3 extends over 15 amino acids. Germline values: CDR1 SEHNR, CDR2 FQNEAQ (reference sequence). Trimming cost V 1 base and J 5 bases; bases outside gene matches: 3. The CDR3 region has the DNA TGTGCCAGCAGCTTAGGGACTAGCGTCAACAATGAGCAGTTCTTC. This gives the protein CASSLGTSVNNEQFF.

This clonotype was found a few times. This sequence joins TRBV12-3 or TRBV12-4 and TRBJ2-5; 9 bases line up with TRBD1. This CDR3 contains 14 residues. The junction had 4 bases not matched to a gene; V was cut back by 2 bases and J by 6 bases. CDR3 sequence (DNA): TGTGCCAGCAGTTTACCCGGGACAGGGCAGACCCAGTACTTC. This sequence encodes CASSLPGTGQTQYF.

A few counts support this clonotype. The V call is TRBV6-5, the J call TRBJ2-7, with D possibly TRBD2 on 5 matching bases. The CDR3 has 15 residues. Per germline, CDR1 MNHEY and CDR2 SVGAGI. The ends were cut back, 0 bases at V and 0 bases at J, with 9 bases in the middle. The CDR3 is CASSYSGESSYEQYF. Written as DNA, the CDR3 is TGTGCCAGCAGTTACTCTGGGGAGAGCTCCTACGAGCAGTACTTC.

In its sample, this clonotype was seen a few times. The chain recombines TRBV6-2 or TRBV6-3 with TRBJ2-2; perhaps TRBD1 as D (6 bases). Germline V CDR1 and CDR2: MNHEY, SVGEGT. Trimming removed 8 bases from V and 7 bases from J, with 11 bases in between. This CDR3 has 12 amino acids. The CDR3 DNA reads as TGTGCCAGCGGACCGGACAGCGGGGAGCTGTTTTTT. It codes for CASGPDSGELFF.

This clonotype has just a few counts. At one boundary the junction diverges from the germline segment, which might be a read error. The rearrangement joins TRBV29-1 to TRBJ2-1; 10 bases align to TRBD1. The germline V gene has CDR1 SQVTM and CDR2 ANQGSEA. The CDR3 spans 11 residues. CDR3 sequence: CCWDRGNEQFF. The CDR3 coding sequence is TGTTGCTGGGACAGGGGCAATGAGCAGTTCTTC.

This clonotype was seen just once. This chain connects TRBV10-3 to TRBJ2-3; 7 bases are a match to TRBD2. Unmatched junction bases numbered 10, after V lost 7 bases and J lost 0 bases. CDR1 ENHRY and CDR2 SYGVKD come from the germline V gene. The CDR3 extends over 16 amino acids. This CDR3 is CAITNLKAGSTDTQYF. The CDR3 bases are TGTGCCATCACCAACCTTAAAGCGGGGAGCACAGATACGCAGTATTTT.

This clonotype was seen more than once but under ten times. The germline gene is not matched at one end of the junction; a read error may be the cause. The chain employs TRBV7-2 and TRBJ2-7; either TRBD1 or TRBD2 may fit D (5 bases each). The germline V gene has CDR1 SGHTA and CDR2 FQGNSA. The CDR3 has 14 residues. The CDR3 DNA follows: TGTGCCAGCAGCCCCCCCGGGGCCCCCAAGCTGAACCGATTC. Translated: CASSPPGAPKLNRF.

The rearrangement joins TRBV5-6 to TRBJ2-2; possibly TRBD1 for D (6 bases). Between the trimmed V and J ends, which lost 1 base and 0 bases, there was a span of 10 bases. Germline V CDR1 and CDR2: SGHDT, YYEEEE. The CDR3 runs 16 residues. This chain's CDR3 is CASSLFTGTNTGELFF. DNA of the CDR3: TGTGCCAGCAGCTTGTTTACAGGGACGAACACCGGGGAGCTGTTTTTT. Using reference TRBV5-6 and TRBJ2-2 for the parts outside the CDR3, the full variable domain is DAGVTQSPTHLIKTRGQQVTLRCSPKSGHDTVSWYQQALGQGPQFIFQYYEEEERQRGNFPDRFSGHQFPNYSSELNVNALLLGDSALYLCASSLFTGTNTGELFFGEGSRLTVL.

The chain links TRBV27 to TRBJ2-5; 7 bases are shared with TRBD2. The CDR3 extends over 14 amino acids. CDR1 MNHEY and CDR2 SMNVEV come from the germline V gene (reference sequence). The ends lost 5 bases at V and 5 bases at J; junction bases unmatched: 8. CDR3 amino acids: CASSARRGRETQYF. CDR3 nucleotides: TGTGCCAGCAGTGCGAGGCGGGGGAGGGAGACCCAGTACTTC.

V is TRBV6-2 or TRBV6-3 and J is TRBJ2-1, with 8 bases identical to TRBD1. The CDR3 contains 16 residues. Per germline, CDR1 MNHEY and CDR2 SVGEGT. V lost 6 bases to trimming and J lost 6 bases; unmatched junction nucleotides: 13. The CDR3 here is CASSHYRATGGNEQFF. CDR3 in DNA: TGTGCCAGCAGCCATTACAGGGCCACAGGGGGCAATGAGCAGTTCTTC.

The J gene is TRBJ2-1, the V gene TRBV6-2 or TRBV6-3; 12 bases match TRBD2. Germline V CDR1 and CDR2: MNHEY, SVGEGT. CDR3 length: 16 residues. Unmatched junction bases numbered 8, after V lost 4 bases and J lost 7 bases. The CDR3 DNA reads as TGTGCCAGCAGTTGGGCTAGCGGGAGGGTGACAAATGAGCAGTTCTTC. Translated: CASSWASGRVTNEQFF.

The sample holds a few counts of this clonotype. The rearrangement links TRBV4-3 to TRBJ2-1; 7 bases align to TRBD1. There are 16 residues in the CDR3. Unmatched junction bases numbered 10, after V lost 4 bases and J lost 4 bases. Per the germline V gene, CDR1 is LGHNA and CDR2 is YSLEER. CDR3 region: CASSLDGQASYNEQFF. For the CDR3, the DNA is TGCGCCAGCAGCCTGGACGGACAGGCGTCTTACAATGAGCAGTTCTTC.

This clonotype was counted only a few times. The gene calls are TRBV7-2 and TRBJ2-3, with 11 bases identical to TRBD2. CDR1 SGHTA and CDR2 FQGNSA come from the germline V gene. The CDR3 totals 15 residues. V trimming: 6 bases; J trimming: 6 bases; junction bases outside the gene matches: 8. CDR3 DNA: TGTGCCAGCAGGACGCTAGCGGGGGGCCGGGATACGCAGTATTTT. It encodes CASRTLAGGRDTQYF.

The chain is built from TRBV7-3 and TRBJ1-1; 7 bases align to TRBD1. The ends lost 3 bases at V and 5 bases at J; junction bases unmatched: 6. The CDR3 has 14 amino acids. Per germline, CDR1 SGHTA and CDR2 FQGTGA. Here the CDR3 reads CASSFGSRGTEAFF. The CDR3 region has the DNA TGTGCCAGCAGCTTCGGTTCCAGGGGGACTGAAGCTTTCTTT.